The rows below give T cell receptor beta chains drawn from one sample of a study of T-cell memory formation after mild COVID-19. From the 5' RACE reads, TCRdb called clonotypes with MiXCR, one entry per CDR3 protein. The sample gives fewer than 550,000 distinct CDR3 sequences, 20% of which show up once; roughly 8% is in the top ten. What was sequenced was PBMCs or a T cell subset sorted from them (not recorded which). These receptors all come from an adult woman who had mild COVID-19 (a few samples of this study predate the infection). Cell type and time point are not known. Both conserved end residues are part of each CDR3. D genes are given only for firm matches. The size field is filled for only some rows; it gives once, few, many or a size class.

d_call: .
j_call: TRBJ2-5
clone_size: once
v_call: TRBV6-2/TRBV6-3
cdr3_aa: CASSMLGGLETQYF
cdr3_nt: TGTGCCAGCAGTATGCTCGGAGGATTAGAGACCCAGTACTTC

d_call: TRBD1
j_call: TRBJ2-7
clone_size: .
v_call: TRBV7-2
cdr3_aa: CASSRDRGVYEQYF
cdr3_nt: TGTGCCAGCAGCAGGGACAGGGGGGTCTACGAGCAGTACTTC

d_call: .
j_call: TRBJ2-1
clone_size: many
v_call: TRBV12-3/TRBV12-4
cdr3_aa: CASLPQASYNEQFF
cdr3_nt: TGTGCCAGCCTTCCCCAAGCCTCCTACAATGAGCAGTTCTTC

d_call: .
j_call: TRBJ1-2
clone_size: .
v_call: TRBV29-1
cdr3_aa: CSVDSQQRGYTF
cdr3_nt: TGCAGCGTTGACAGTCAACAGCGGGGCTACACCTTC

d_call: .
j_call: TRBJ1-6
clone_size: few
v_call: TRBV7-9
cdr3_aa: CASSLLRRQGSSYNSPLHF
cdr3_nt: TGTGCCAGCAGCTTACTCCGGCGGCAGGGAAGCTCCTATAATTCACCCCTCCACTTT

d_call: .
j_call: TRBJ2-7
clone_size: few
v_call: TRBV20-1
cdr3_aa: CSARERNRAYEQYF
cdr3_nt: TGCAGTGCTAGAGAGAGGAACAGGGCTTACGAGCAGTACTTC

d_call: .
j_call: TRBJ1-2
clone_size: .
v_call: TRBV19
cdr3_aa: CASSIDKVGANYGYTF
cdr3_nt: TGTGCCAGTAGTATAGATAAGGTGGGCGCTAACTATGGCTACACCTTC

d_call: TRBD2
j_call: TRBJ2-2
clone_size: .
v_call: TRBV5-6
cdr3_aa: CASSEGLATGELFF
cdr3_nt: TGTGCCAGCAGCGAGGGACTAGCGACCGGGGAGCTGTTTTTT

d_call: .
j_call: TRBJ2-1
clone_size: .
v_call: TRBV24-1
cdr3_aa: CATSDLQGQFF
cdr3_nt: TGTGCCACCAGTGATTTGCAAGGGCAGTTCTTC

d_call: .
j_call: TRBJ2-7
clone_size: .
v_call: TRBV24-1
cdr3_aa: CATSDSRTASREQYF
cdr3_nt: TGTGCCACCAGTGATTCCAGGACAGCCTCGCGGGAGCAGTACTTC

d_call: TRBD2
j_call: TRBJ2-7
clone_size: .
v_call: TRBV19
cdr3_aa: CASSVTSGRTYEQYF
cdr3_nt: TGTGCCAGTAGTGTTACTAGCGGGAGGACGTACGAGCAGTACTTC

d_call: .
j_call: TRBJ1-1
clone_size: .
v_call: TRBV7-9
cdr3_aa: CASSLFSPNTEAFF
cdr3_nt: TGTGCCAGCAGCTTATTTTCCCCGAACACTGAAGCTTTCTTT

d_call: .
j_call: TRBJ2-1
clone_size: many
v_call: TRBV14
cdr3_aa: CASSPGGAYNEQFF
cdr3_nt: TGTGCCAGCAGCCCAGGGGGGGCCTACAATGAGCAGTTCTTC

d_call: TRBD1
j_call: TRBJ2-4
clone_size: .
v_call: TRBV5-1
cdr3_aa: CASSLGDREGKNIQYF
cdr3_nt: TGCGCCAGCAGCTTGGGGGACAGGGAGGGCAAAAACATTCAGTACTTC

d_call: .
j_call: TRBJ1-1
clone_size: .
v_call: TRBV3-1
cdr3_aa: CASSPRAARRNTEAFF
cdr3_nt: TGTGCCAGCAGCCCCCGGGCCGCGAGGCGGAACACTGAAGCTTTCTTT

d_call: .
j_call: TRBJ1-4
clone_size: .
v_call: TRBV18
cdr3_aa: CASSFATNEKLFF
cdr3_nt: TGTGCCAGCTCATTTGCAACTAATGAAAAACTGTTTTTT

d_call: TRBD2
j_call: TRBJ2-2
clone_size: .
v_call: TRBV6-6
cdr3_aa: CASSYVGGRSTGELFF
cdr3_nt: TGTGCCAGCAGTTACGTGGGCGGGAGATCGACCGGGGAGCTGTTTTTT

d_call: TRBD1
j_call: TRBJ1-2
clone_size: .
v_call: TRBV14
cdr3_aa: CASSQAVGQGSSGYTF
cdr3_nt: TGTGCCAGCAGCCAGGCGGTCGGACAGGGGTCTAGTGGCTACACCTTC

d_call: TRBD2
j_call: TRBJ2-1
clone_size: .
v_call: TRBV20-1
cdr3_aa: CSARIREGSYNEQFF
cdr3_nt: TGCAGTGCTAGAATCCGGGAGGGGTCCTACAATGAGCAGTTCTTC

d_call: .
j_call: TRBJ2-3
clone_size: few
v_call: TRBV3-1
cdr3_aa: CASSQVGAGATGDTQYF
cdr3_nt: TGTGCCAGCAGCCAAGTGGGGGCGGGGGCCACCGGAGATACGCAGTATTTT

d_call: TRBD2
j_call: TRBJ2-3
clone_size: .
v_call: TRBV5-5
cdr3_aa: CASSRGGLAGGTDTQYF
cdr3_nt: TGTGCCAGCAGCCGCGGTGGTCTGGCGGGAGGCACAGATACGCAGTATTTT

d_call: .
j_call: TRBJ2-4
clone_size: many
v_call: TRBV5-6
cdr3_aa: CASSLDSYRNIQYF
cdr3_nt: TGTGCCAGCAGCTTGGACAGTTATAGGAACATTCAGTACTTC

d_call: TRBD1
j_call: TRBJ1-1
clone_size: few
v_call: TRBV6-1
cdr3_aa: CASSEGGDRGVF
cdr3_nt: TGTGCCAGCAGTGAAGGAGGGGACAGAGGCGTTTTT

d_call: TRBD1
j_call: TRBJ2-3
clone_size: .
v_call: TRBV15
cdr3_aa: CATSRKTGIITDTQYF
cdr3_nt: TGTGCCACCAGCAGAAAGACAGGGATAATCACAGATACGCAGTATTTT

d_call: .
j_call: TRBJ1-4
clone_size: few
v_call: TRBV27
cdr3_aa: CASSSVGLGSTNEKLFF
cdr3_nt: TGTGCCAGCAGTTCGGTAGGGCTTGGATCAACTAATGAAAAACTGTTTTTT

d_call: .
j_call: TRBJ2-7
clone_size: .
v_call: TRBV24-1
cdr3_aa: CATSDPQGREQYF
cdr3_nt: TGTGCCACCAGTGATCCGCAGGGGCGCGAGCAGTACTTC

d_call: .
j_call: TRBJ2-1
clone_size: .
v_call: TRBV29-1
cdr3_aa: CSVPWIGGTSYNEQFF
cdr3_nt: TGCAGCGTCCCCTGGATTGGGGGGACCTCCTACAATGAGCAGTTCTTC

d_call: TRBD1
j_call: TRBJ1-1
clone_size: .
v_call: TRBV7-2
cdr3_aa: CASSLWTGGRTEAFF
cdr3_nt: TGTGCCAGCAGCTTATGGACAGGGGGTAGGACTGAAGCTTTCTTT

d_call: .
j_call: TRBJ2-1
clone_size: .
v_call: TRBV5-1
cdr3_aa: CASSGSLDSSYNEQFF
cdr3_nt: TGCGCCAGCAGCGGCTCGCTCGACAGCTCCTACAATGAGCAGTTCTTC

d_call: .
j_call: TRBJ1-5
clone_size: .
v_call: TRBV6-1
cdr3_aa: CASSERGVVRNQPQHF
cdr3_nt: TGTGCCAGCAGTGAACGTGGGGTTGTGCGCAATCAGCCCCAGCATTTT

d_call: TRBD2
j_call: TRBJ2-1
clone_size: .
v_call: TRBV3-1
cdr3_aa: CASSHYASGAAYNEQFF
cdr3_nt: TGTGCCAGCAGCCATTATGCTAGCGGGGCGGCCTACAATGAGCAGTTCTTC

d_call: TRBD2
j_call: TRBJ2-1
clone_size: .
v_call: TRBV14
cdr3_aa: CASSQVSSGSRLYNEQFF
cdr3_nt: TGTGCCAGCAGCCAAGTTTCTAGCGGGAGCAGGCTCTACAATGAGCAGTTCTTC

d_call: .
j_call: TRBJ1-2
clone_size: .
v_call: TRBV19
cdr3_aa: CASSIPQGMFYTF
cdr3_nt: TGTGCCAGTAGTATTCCCCAAGGAATGTTCTACACCTTC

d_call: .
j_call: TRBJ1-1
clone_size: many
v_call: TRBV12-3/TRBV12-4
cdr3_aa: CASSMGHGNTEAFF
cdr3_nt: TGTGCCAGCAGCATGGGACACGGGAACACTGAAGCTTTCTTT

d_call: TRBD1
j_call: TRBJ2-2
clone_size: few
v_call: TRBV2
cdr3_aa: CASSAGTANTGELFF
cdr3_nt: TGTGCCAGCAGTGCTGGGACAGCGAACACCGGGGAGCTGTTTTTT

d_call: .
j_call: TRBJ2-3
clone_size: .
v_call: TRBV19
cdr3_aa: CASSAGRYSITDTQYF
cdr3_nt: TGTGCCAGTAGTGCCGGTCGATACTCAATCACAGATACGCAGTATTTT

d_call: .
j_call: TRBJ1-4
clone_size: few
v_call: TRBV21-1
cdr3_aa: CASSSSEGEGEKLFF
cdr3_nt: TGTGCCAGCAGCAGCTCTGAGGGCGAAGGTGAAAAACTGTTTTTT

d_call: .
j_call: TRBJ2-4
clone_size: .
v_call: TRBV6-5
cdr3_aa: CASRERAKNIQYF
cdr3_nt: TGTGCCAGCCGTGAGAGGGCCAAAAACATTCAGTACTTC